These T cell receptor beta chains were read from a single sample in a study of technical replicates of blood from several donors. Sequencing was performed with immunoSEQ multiplex PCR; in TCRdb, only in-frame clones are kept and a portion is missing. The sample gives tens of thousands of clones, around nine tenths of which show up once; 4% to 6.5% is in the top ten. Source material: PBMCs. The source is a human donor in good health. Some clones in this sample may be carry-over from other donors' samples. The conserved cysteine and the conserved F or W are not part of the CDR3 here. The D gene is left open where the match is weak.

V	J	D	CDR3
TRBV10-3	TRBJ1-2	TRBD1	AISEGQGDGYT
TRBV7-3	TRBJ2-5	.	ASSLGPGQETQY
TRBV9	TRBJ2-1	TRBD2	ASSDPAGGRVEQF
TRBV5-1	TRBJ1-2	.	ASSLGTETNYGYT
TRBV5-4	TRBJ1-2	TRBD1	ASSLWSQGAGYGYT
TRBV7-2	TRBJ1-4	.	ASSPRQGRLQGEKLF
TRBV29-1	TRBJ1-2	.	SVEDQGSYGYT
TRBV18	TRBJ1-1	.	ASSPQGVTEAF
TRBV7-9	TRBJ2-7	TRBD2	ASSLAAGAGYEQY
TRBV7-9	TRBJ2-5	TRBD1	ASSSRDSQETQY
TRBV2	TRBJ1-1	.	ASSEAFVSYTEAF
TRBV11-2	TRBJ1-6	TRBD1	ASSPLDRGDSPLH
TRBV7-9	TRBJ1-4	.	ASSSTYLAATNEKLF
TRBV5-1	TRBJ1-1	.	ASSRGTPNTEAF